The entry below gives a single TCR beta chain sequence along with its context. Its antigen remains unidentified. TCRdb keeps only in-frame clones here, not all; method: immunoSEQ multiplex PCR. The sample includes approximately 21,000 clones, around 85% of them seen just once. This sample is drawn from a study of lymphopenia after photon versus proton radiotherapy. Germline V lookup: CDR1 SGHRS, CDR2 YFSETQ. The CDR3 extends over 12 amino acids. The V end lost 0 bases, the J end lost 8 bases, and 8 bases lay between the germline ends. Study-level results: Survival link was tested only in deceased patients; proton benefit remains a possibility. After the lymphocyte nadir, photon-treated repertoires showed oligoclonal expansion, especially of CD8+ Temra cells. Photon-treated patients lost naive T cells and TCR diversity; proton-treated stayed stable. In patients who died, overall survival fell as post-nadir TCR diversity dropped more.

The rearrangement uses TRBV5-1 and TRBJ1-1; D gene uncertain. The receptor was derived from a man in his sixties with pancreatic cancer. This sample comprised peripheral blood, obtained from a patient treated with photon-based radiotherapy. Here the CDR3 reads CASSLEGFEAFF. The CDR3 coding sequence is TGCGCCAGCAGCTTGGAAGGCTTCGAAGCTTTCTTT.